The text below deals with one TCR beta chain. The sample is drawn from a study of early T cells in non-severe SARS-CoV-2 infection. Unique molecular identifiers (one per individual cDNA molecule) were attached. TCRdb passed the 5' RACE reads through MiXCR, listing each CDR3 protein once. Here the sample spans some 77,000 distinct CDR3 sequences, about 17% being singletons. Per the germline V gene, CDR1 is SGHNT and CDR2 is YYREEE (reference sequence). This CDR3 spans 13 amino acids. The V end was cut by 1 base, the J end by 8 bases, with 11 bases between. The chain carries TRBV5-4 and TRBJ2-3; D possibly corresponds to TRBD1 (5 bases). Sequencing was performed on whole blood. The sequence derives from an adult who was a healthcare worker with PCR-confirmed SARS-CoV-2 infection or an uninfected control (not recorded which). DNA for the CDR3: TGTGCCAGCAGCTTGCAGGGTTCTGTTACGCAGTATTTT. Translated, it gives CASSLQGSVTQYF.